This T cell receptor beta chain originates from a study of siplizumab effects on memory and regulatory T cells. V shed 2 bases and J 12 bases; nucleotides not matched to a gene: 8. This CDR3 is 14 amino acids long. Per germline, CDR1 LNHDA and CDR2 SQIVND (reference sequence). Assay used: immunoSEQ multiplex PCR; TCRdb lists only in-frame clones, some missing. The profile shows about 100,000 clones, approximately 94% of them singletons. This sequence was found in a human donor in good health. The V gene is TRBV19, the J gene TRBJ2-1; 9 nucleotides match TRBD2. Specimen: non-Treg CD4+ T cells sorted from blood. CDR3 nucleotide sequence: TGTGCCAGTAGTATATCTAGCGGGGAGGGTAGGCAGTTCTTC. Translated, it gives CASSISSGEGRQFF.